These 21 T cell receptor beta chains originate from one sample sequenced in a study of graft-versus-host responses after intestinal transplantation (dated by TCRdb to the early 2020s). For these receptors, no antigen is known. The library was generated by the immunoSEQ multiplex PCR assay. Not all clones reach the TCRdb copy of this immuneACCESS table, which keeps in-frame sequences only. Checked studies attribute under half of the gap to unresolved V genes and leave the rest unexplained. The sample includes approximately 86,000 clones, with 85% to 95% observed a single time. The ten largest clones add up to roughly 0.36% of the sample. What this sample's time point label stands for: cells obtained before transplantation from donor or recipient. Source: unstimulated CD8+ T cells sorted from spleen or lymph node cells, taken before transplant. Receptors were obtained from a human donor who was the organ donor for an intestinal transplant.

The chain's CDR3 is CASSSPRAGTPYEQYF. The CDR3 bases are TGTGCCAGCAGTTCACCGAGAGCCGGTACTCCCTACGAGCAGTACTTC. The chain joins TRBV28 to TRBJ2-7; D gene unclear. Between the trimmed V and J ends, which lost 4 bases and 2 bases, there was a span of 18 bases. The CDR3 is 16 amino acids. Germline V gene data show CDR1 as MDHEN and CDR2 as SYDVKM.

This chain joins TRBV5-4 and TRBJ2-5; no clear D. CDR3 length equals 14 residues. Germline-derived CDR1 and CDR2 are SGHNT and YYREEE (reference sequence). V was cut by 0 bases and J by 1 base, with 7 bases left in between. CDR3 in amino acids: CASSLEAGQETQYF. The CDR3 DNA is TGTGCCAGCAGCTTGGAGGCAGGCCAAGAGACCCAGTACTTC.

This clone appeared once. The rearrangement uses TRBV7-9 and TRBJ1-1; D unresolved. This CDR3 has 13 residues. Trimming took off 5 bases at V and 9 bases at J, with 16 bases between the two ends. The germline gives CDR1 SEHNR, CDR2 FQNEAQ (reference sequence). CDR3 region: CASSPDLGNKAFF. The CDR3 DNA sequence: TGTGCCAGCAGCCCAGACCTCGGGAACAAAGCTTTCTTT.

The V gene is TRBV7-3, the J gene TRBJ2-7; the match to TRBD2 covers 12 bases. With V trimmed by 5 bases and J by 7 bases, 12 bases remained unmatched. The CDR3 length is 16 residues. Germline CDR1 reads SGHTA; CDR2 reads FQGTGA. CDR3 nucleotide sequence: TGTGCCAGCAGCGTACCTAGCGGGGGGGCCGGAGGTGAGCAGTACTTC. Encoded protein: CASSVPSGGAGGEQYF. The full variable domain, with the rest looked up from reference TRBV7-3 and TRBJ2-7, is GAGVSQTPSNKVTEKGKYVELRCDPISGHTALYWYRQSLGQGPEFLIYFQGTGAADDSGLPNDRFFAVRPEGSVSTLKIQRTERGDSAVYLCASSVPSGGAGGEQYFGPGTRLTVT.

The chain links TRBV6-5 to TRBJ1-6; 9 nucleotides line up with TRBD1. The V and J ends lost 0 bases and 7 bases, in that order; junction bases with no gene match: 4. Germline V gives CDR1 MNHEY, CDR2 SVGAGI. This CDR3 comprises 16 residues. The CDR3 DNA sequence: TGTGCCAGCAGTTACTCGGTGGGACAGGGAAATTCACCCCTCCACTTT. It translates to CASSYSVGQGNSPLHF.

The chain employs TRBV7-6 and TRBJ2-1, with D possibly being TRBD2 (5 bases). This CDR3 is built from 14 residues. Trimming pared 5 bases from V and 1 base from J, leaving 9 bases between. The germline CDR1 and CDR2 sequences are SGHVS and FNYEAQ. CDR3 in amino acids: CASSHSGSYNEQFF. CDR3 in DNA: TGTGCCAGCAGCCACTCGGGATCCTACAATGAGCAGTTCTTC.

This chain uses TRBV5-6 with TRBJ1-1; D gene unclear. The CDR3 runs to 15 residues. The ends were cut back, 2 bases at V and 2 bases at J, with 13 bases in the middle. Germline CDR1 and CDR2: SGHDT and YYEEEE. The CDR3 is CASSFWYRVNTEAFF. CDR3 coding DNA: TGTGCCAGCAGCTTCTGGTACAGAGTCAACACTGAAGCTTTCTTT.

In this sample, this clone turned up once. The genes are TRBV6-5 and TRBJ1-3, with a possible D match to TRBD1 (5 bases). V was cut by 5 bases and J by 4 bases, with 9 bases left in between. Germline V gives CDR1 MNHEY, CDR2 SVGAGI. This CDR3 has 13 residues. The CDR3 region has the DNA TGTGCCAGCAGTAGAAGACAGGGAAACACCATATATTTT. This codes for CASSRRQGNTIYF.

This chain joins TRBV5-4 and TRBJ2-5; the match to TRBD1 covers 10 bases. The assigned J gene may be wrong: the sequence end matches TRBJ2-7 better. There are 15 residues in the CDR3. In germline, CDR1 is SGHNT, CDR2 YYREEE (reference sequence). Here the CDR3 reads CASSPRDRGKNEQYF. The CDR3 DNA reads TGTGCCAGCAGCCCCCGGGACAGGGGAAAAAACGAGCAGTACTTC.

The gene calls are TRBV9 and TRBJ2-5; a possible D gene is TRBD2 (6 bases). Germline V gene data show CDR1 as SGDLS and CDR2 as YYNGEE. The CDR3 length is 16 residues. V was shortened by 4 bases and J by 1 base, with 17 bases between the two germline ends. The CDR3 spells CASSLAQGLGQETQYF. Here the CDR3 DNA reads TGTGCCAGCAGCCTTGCCCAGGGACTTGGCCAAGAGACCCAGTACTTC.

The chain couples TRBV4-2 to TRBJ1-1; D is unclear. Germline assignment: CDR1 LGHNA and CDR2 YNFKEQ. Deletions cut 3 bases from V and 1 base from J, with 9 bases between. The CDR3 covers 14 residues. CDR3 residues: CASSHPPGNTEAFF. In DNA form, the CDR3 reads TGTGCCAGCAGCCACCCGCCGGGGAACACTGAAGCTTTCTTT.

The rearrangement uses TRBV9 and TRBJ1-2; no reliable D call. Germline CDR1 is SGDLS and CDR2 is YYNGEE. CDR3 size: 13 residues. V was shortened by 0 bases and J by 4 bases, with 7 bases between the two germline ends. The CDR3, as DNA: TGTGCCAGCAGCGTAGGAGGGTTCTATGGCTACACCTTC. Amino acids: CASSVGGFYGYTF. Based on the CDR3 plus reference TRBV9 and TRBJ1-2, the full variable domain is DSGVTQTPKHLITATGQRVTLRCSPRSGDLSVYWYQQSLDQGLQFLIQYYNGEERAKGNILERFSAQQFPDLHSELNLSSLELGDSALYFCASSVGGFYGYTFGSGTRLTVV.

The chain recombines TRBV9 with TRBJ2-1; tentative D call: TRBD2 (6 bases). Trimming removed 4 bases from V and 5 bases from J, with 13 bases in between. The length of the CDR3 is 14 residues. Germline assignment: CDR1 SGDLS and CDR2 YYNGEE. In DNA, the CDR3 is TGTGCCAGCAGCCTCTCGGACTATCACAATGAGCAGTTCTTC. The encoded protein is CASSLSDYHNEQFF.

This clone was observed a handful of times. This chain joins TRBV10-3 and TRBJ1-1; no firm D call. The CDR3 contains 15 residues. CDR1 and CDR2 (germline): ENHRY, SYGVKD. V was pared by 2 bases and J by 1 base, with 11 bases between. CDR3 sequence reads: CAISEEGAANTEAFF. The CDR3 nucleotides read TGTGCCATCAGTGAGGAGGGTGCGGCGAACACTGAAGCTTTCTTT.

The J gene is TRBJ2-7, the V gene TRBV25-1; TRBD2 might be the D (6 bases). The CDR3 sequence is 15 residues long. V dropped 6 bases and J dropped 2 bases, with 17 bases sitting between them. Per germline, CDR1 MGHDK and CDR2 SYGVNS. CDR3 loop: CASSGRGVFTYEQYF. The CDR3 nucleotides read TGTGCCAGCAGCGGACGCGGGGTGTTTACCTACGAGCAGTACTTC.

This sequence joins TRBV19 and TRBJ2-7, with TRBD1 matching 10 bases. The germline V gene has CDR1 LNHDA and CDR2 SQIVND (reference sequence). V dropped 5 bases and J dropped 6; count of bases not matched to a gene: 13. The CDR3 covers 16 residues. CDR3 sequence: CASSVALETGGGEQYF. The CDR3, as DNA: TGTGCCAGTAGTGTCGCTTTGGAGACAGGGGGCGGCGAGCAGTACTTC.

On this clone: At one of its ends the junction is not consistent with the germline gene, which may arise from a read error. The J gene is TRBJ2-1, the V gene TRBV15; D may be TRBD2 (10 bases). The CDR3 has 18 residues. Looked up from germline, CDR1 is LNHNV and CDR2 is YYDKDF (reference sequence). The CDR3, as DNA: TGTGCCACCAGCAGACCGGGACAGGGACCTAGCGGGGGCCCCCCCACGGTCTTC. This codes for CATSRPGQGPSGGPPTVF.

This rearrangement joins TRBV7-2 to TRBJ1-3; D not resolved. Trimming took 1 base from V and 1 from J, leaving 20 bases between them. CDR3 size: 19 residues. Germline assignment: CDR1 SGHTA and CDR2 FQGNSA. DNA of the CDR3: TGTGCCAGCAGCTTAGGATGGGCGGGCCGGGGTGGTTCTGGAAACACCATATATTTT. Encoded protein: CASSLGWAGRGGSGNTIYF.

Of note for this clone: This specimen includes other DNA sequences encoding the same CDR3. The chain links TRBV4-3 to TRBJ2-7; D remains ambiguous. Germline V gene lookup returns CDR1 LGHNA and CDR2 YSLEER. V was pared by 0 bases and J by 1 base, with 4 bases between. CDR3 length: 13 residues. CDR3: CASSQDRSYEQYF. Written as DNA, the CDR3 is TGCGCCAGCAGCCAAGACAGATCCTACGAGCAGTACTTC.

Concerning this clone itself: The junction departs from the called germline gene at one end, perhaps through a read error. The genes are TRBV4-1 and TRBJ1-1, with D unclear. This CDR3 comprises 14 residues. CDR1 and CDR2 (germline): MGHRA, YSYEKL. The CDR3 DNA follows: TGCGCCGGCAGCCCCGAGAGGTGGTCAACTGAAGCTTTCTTT. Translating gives CAGSPERWSTEAFF.

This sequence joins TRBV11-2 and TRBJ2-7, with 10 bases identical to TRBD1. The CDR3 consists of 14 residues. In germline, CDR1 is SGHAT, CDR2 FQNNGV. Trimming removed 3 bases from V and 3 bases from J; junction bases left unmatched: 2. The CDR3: CASSFGTGDYEQYF. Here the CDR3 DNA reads TGTGCCAGCAGCTTCGGGACAGGGGACTACGAGCAGTACTTC. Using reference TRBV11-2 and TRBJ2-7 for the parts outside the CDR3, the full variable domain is EAGVAQSPRYKIIEKRQSVAFWCNPISGHATLYWYQQILGQGPKLLIQFQNNGVVDDSQLPKDRFSAERLKGVDSTLKIQPAKLEDSAVYLCASSFGTGDYEQYFGPGTRLTVT.